These 32 T cell receptor beta chains were sequenced from one sample in a study of graft-versus-host responses after intestinal transplantation. Here immunoSEQ multiplex PCR was the method, and the copy in TCRdb shows in-frame clones only, minus some. The sample carries 85,000 to 100,000 clones, 80% to 95% recorded once. No antigens are known for them. The sequences come from unstimulated CD8+ T cells sorted from spleen or lymph node cells, collected before transplant. The receptors derive from a human donor who was the organ donor for an intestinal transplant.

In nucleotides, the CDR3 is TGTGCCAGCAGCATCTTCCGGGACTCCCATGTGAAAGGATTCTTC. It encodes CASSIFRDSHVKGFF. The V gene is TRBV7-9, the J gene TRBJ2-1; a possible D gene is TRBD2 (6 bases). The V end lost 5 bases, the J end lost 16 bases, and 27 bases lay between the germline ends. The germline V gene encodes CDR1 SEHNR and CDR2 FQNEAQ (reference sequence). The CDR3 extends over 15 amino acids.

The CDR3: CASSQGFIWPSSTDTQYF. For the CDR3, the DNA is TGCGCCAGCAGCCAAGGTTTTATCTGGCCCTCTAGCACAGATACGCAGTATTTT. The V and J genes are TRBV4-1 and TRBJ2-3; D unclear. Trimming removed 1 base at V and 0 bases at J, with 17 bases between. Germline V gene lookup returns CDR1 MGHRA and CDR2 YSYEKL. The CDR3 sequence is 18 residues long.

The genes are TRBV7-6 and TRBJ2-7; the match to TRBD2 covers 10 bases. Looked up from germline, CDR1 is SGHVS and CDR2 is FNYEAQ. The CDR3 runs to 15 residues. Trimming at V came to 5 bases and at J to 3 bases, leaving 7 bases not matched to a gene. For the CDR3, the DNA is TGTGCCAGCAGCCCTCGCACTAGCGGGATCTACGAGCAGTACTTC. Amino acids: CASSPRTSGIYEQYF.

V gene TRBV6-4 combines with J gene TRBJ2-1; weak D call: TRBD2 (5 bases). This CDR3 is built from 12 residues. Germline V CDR1 and CDR2: MRHNA, SNTAGT. The germline V and J ends were trimmed by 5 bases and 9 bases, with 11 bases remaining between them. CDR3 sequence (DNA): TGTGCCAGCAGTCCCAGCGGAGCTGAGCAGTTCTTC. Translation: CASSPSGAEQFF.

A few counts support this clone. The chain recombines TRBV19 with TRBJ1-6; D is unclear. Trimming left V 5 bases short and J 0 bases short, with 8 bases between. The CDR3 length is 15 residues. Germline-derived CDR1 and CDR2 are LNHDA and SQIVND (reference sequence). CDR3 DNA: TGTGCCAGTAGTGGGCAGATCTCCTATAATTCACCCCTCCACTTT. Protein product: CASSGQISYNSPLHF.

The chain has TRBV19 and TRBJ2-7, with 8 positions matching TRBD2. Trimming took 2 bases from V and 5 from J; bases not matched to a gene: 8. The CDR3 totals 15 residues. Germline V gene lookup returns CDR1 LNHDA and CDR2 SQIVND (reference sequence). CDR3 DNA: TGTGCCAGTAGTATATACGGGGGGGAACGTAACGAGCAGTACTTC. Translated: CASSIYGGERNEQYF.

The chain employs TRBV27 and TRBJ1-1; D might be TRBD1 (6 bases). Germline assignment: CDR1 MNHEY and CDR2 SMNVEV (reference sequence). The V end was cut by 4 bases, the J end by 9 bases, with 12 bases between. The CDR3 contains 12 residues. CDR3 DNA: TGTGCCAGCAGTTCCGAGGACAGAAAAGCTTTCTTT. It encodes CASSSEDRKAFF.

This clone has only one observation. The V call is TRBV7-6, the J call TRBJ2-5; 15 bases match TRBD2. Germline values: CDR1 SGHVS, CDR2 FNYEAQ. This CDR3 has 17 residues. The V gene end was trimmed by 4 bases and the J gene end by 5 bases; junction bases not matched to a gene: 8. The chain's CDR3 is CASSSGLAGGMEETQYF. CDR3 DNA sequence: TGTGCCAGCAGCTCGGGACTAGCGGGGGGTATGGAGGAGACCCAGTACTTC.

This chain uses TRBV7-9 with TRBJ2-7; 11 nucleotides line up with TRBD1. V lost 5 bases, J lost 1 base, and 7 bases stayed unmatched. The CDR3 has 16 amino acids. Germline values: CDR1 SEHNR, CDR2 FQNEAQ (reference sequence). DNA of the CDR3: TGTGCCAGCAGCCTACGGGACAGGGGGGTTTCCTACGAGCAGTACTTC. It encodes CASSLRDRGVSYEQYF.

The V gene is TRBV13, the J gene TRBJ2-7; D might be TRBD1 (6 bases). The germline V and J ends were trimmed by 5 bases and 3 bases, with 20 bases remaining between them. The CDR3 loop spans 16 amino acids. Looked up from germline, CDR1 is PRHDT and CDR2 is FYEKMQ (reference sequence). The chain's CDR3 is CASSQPDGTQDYEQYF. The CDR3 bases are TGTGCCAGCAGCCAACCTGACGGGACACAGGACTACGAGCAGTACTTC.

The rearrangement uses TRBV6-1 and TRBJ2-1, with a possible D match to TRBD2 (5 bases). V lost 2 bases and J 0 bases, leaving 8 bases between the germline ends. This CDR3 has 15 residues. Germline CDR1 reads MNHNS; CDR2 reads SASEGT. CDR3 coding DNA: TGTGCCAGCAGTGAACTAGGGAGCTCCTACAATGAGCAGTTCTTC. Its translation: CASSELGSSYNEQFF.

J is TRBJ1-5 and V is TRBV28; 7 bases are shared with TRBD1. The V gene's germline CDR1 is MDHEN and CDR2 SYDVKM. V shed 5 bases, J shed 7 bases, and the junction held 14 bases outside the gene matches. CDR3 length: 16 amino acids. CDR3 in amino acids: CASSPISTGFEQPQHF. Here the CDR3 DNA reads TGTGCCAGCAGTCCAATCTCGACAGGGTTCGAGCAGCCCCAGCATTTT.

The chain couples TRBV28 to TRBJ2-2; 10 nucleotides agree with TRBD2. Germline V gene lookup returns CDR1 MDHEN and CDR2 SYDVKM. This CDR3 is built from 15 residues. V lost 3 bases to trimming and J lost 6 bases; unmatched junction nucleotides: 4. CDR3 sequence (DNA): TGTGCCAGCAGTTTGGCTAGCGGGAGTCCCGGGGAGCTGTTTTTT. Translating gives CASSLASGSPGELFF.

The chain employs TRBV27 and TRBJ1-4; D ambiguous. The CDR3 runs to 15 residues. V lost 1 base, J lost 3 bases, and 9 bases lay in between. CDR1 is MNHEY, CDR2 SMNVEV, per germline (reference sequence). The DNA for the CDR3 is TGTGCCAGCAGTTTATGGGCCTCAGCTAATGAAAAACTGTTTTTT. Translation: CASSLWASANEKLFF.

CDR3 DNA: TGTGCCAGCAGCTTAAAGCTCAGGGGCTACGAGCAGTACTTC. Translation gives CASSLKLRGYEQYF. The chain carries TRBV11-2 and TRBJ2-5, with a tentative D call TRBD1 (6 bases). The DNA matches TRBJ2-7 better at its end, which makes the J call doubtful. The CDR3 runs 14 residues. Germline CDR1 SGHAT, CDR2 FQNNGV.

The gene calls are TRBV7-3 and TRBJ1-1, with 7 bases fitting TRBD1. Per the germline V gene, CDR1 is SGHTA and CDR2 is FQGTGA. The CDR3 spans 15 residues. Losses at the gene ends were 0 bases for V and 5 bases for J; bases not matched to a gene: 6. The CDR3 loop is CASSLTEGAGTEAFF. For the CDR3, the DNA is TGTGCCAGCAGCTTAACTGAGGGGGCGGGGACTGAAGCTTTCTTT. The full variable domain, with the rest looked up from reference TRBV7-3 and TRBJ1-1, is GAGVSQTPSNKVTEKGKYVELRCDPISGHTALYWYRQSLGQGPEFLIYFQGTGAADDSGLPNDRFFAVRPEGSVSTLKIQRTERGDSAVYLCASSLTEGAGTEAFFGQGTRLTVV.

V and J are TRBV7-3 and TRBJ2-2; the D gene is possibly TRBD2 (6 bases). CDR1 SGHTA and CDR2 FQGTGA come from the germline V gene. V lost 0 bases to trimming and J lost 6 bases, with 14 bases between them. The CDR3 spans 16 residues. DNA of the CDR3: TGTGCCAGCAGCTTAACTGGCGGACTAAAGGCCGGGGAGCTGTTTTTT. This sequence encodes CASSLTGGLKAGELFF.

The V gene is TRBV13, the J gene TRBJ2-2; perhaps TRBD1 as D (6 bases). The CDR3 length is 12 residues. Trimming removed 9 bases at V and 2 bases at J, with 7 bases between. The germline CDR1 and CDR2 sequences are PRHDT and FYEKMQ (reference sequence). CDR3 sequence reads: CARGGNTGELFF. CDR3 sequence (DNA): TGTGCCAGAGGGGGTAACACCGGGGAGCTGTTTTTT.

The gene calls are TRBV7-9 and TRBJ2-2; TRBD2 agrees at 9 bases. CDR1 SEHNR and CDR2 FQNEAQ come from the germline V gene (reference sequence). Trimming cost V 9 bases and J 3 bases; bases outside gene matches: 14. The length of the CDR3 is 17 residues. The CDR3 DNA sequence: TGTGCCAGTCAGTTAGAACTAGCGGGTTCGGACACCGGGGAGCTGTTTTTT. Translation: CASQLELAGSDTGELFF.

This chain uses TRBV29-1 with TRBJ2-7; the D gene is possibly TRBD1 (6 bases). Per germline, CDR1 SQVTM and CDR2 ANQGSEA. The ends were cut back, 1 base at V and 4 bases at J, with 14 bases in the middle. The CDR3 runs to 14 residues. The CDR3 here is CSVEVLGQSYEQYF. CDR3 nucleotides: TGCAGCGTTGAAGTCCTCGGACAGTCATACGAGCAGTACTTC.

The rearrangement links TRBV7-9 to TRBJ2-2; 7 nucleotides match TRBD1. V lost 1 base, J lost 5 bases, and 1 base stayed unmatched. The CDR3 is 14 amino acids. Per the germline V gene, CDR1 is SEHNR and CDR2 is FQNEAQ (reference sequence). Here the CDR3 reads CASSLETGTGELFF. The CDR3 DNA is TGTGCCAGCAGCTTAGAGACAGGGACCGGGGAGCTGTTTTTT.

The chain recombines TRBV5-5 with TRBJ2-7; TRBD1 aligns across 7 bases. CDR3 length equals 15 residues. CDR1 is SGHKS, CDR2 YYEKEE, per germline (reference sequence). V was pared by 0 bases and J by 3 bases, with 6 bases of the junction left unmatched. This CDR3 is CASSLGDSSHYEQYF. Here the CDR3 DNA reads TGTGCCAGCAGCTTGGGGGACAGTAGCCACTACGAGCAGTACTTC.

This chain connects TRBV20-1 to TRBJ2-5, with D hard to call. CDR1 DFQATT and CDR2 SNEGSKA come from the germline V gene (reference sequence). V lost 3 bases to trimming and J lost 6 bases, with 8 bases between them. This CDR3 comprises 11 residues. The CDR3 sequence is CSARTRKTQYF. The CDR3 coding sequence is TGCAGTGCTAGGACTCGAAAGACCCAGTACTTC.

This clone turned up a few times. The chain links TRBV7-9 to TRBJ2-7, with TRBD1 matching over 8 bases. The CDR3 spans 16 residues. Per the germline V gene, CDR1 is SEHNR and CDR2 is FQNEAQ (reference sequence). The V segment lost 7 bases and the J segment 7 bases; nucleotides outside the gene matches: 18. The CDR3 bases are TGTGCCAGCATGGGGACAGGCCCATATACCATGGGGGAGCAGTACTTC. Its protein product is CASMGTGPYTMGEQYF.

The chain combines TRBV15 with TRBJ2-3; 9 positions match TRBD2. CDR3 length: 18 amino acids. Germline V gene lookup returns CDR1 LNHNV and CDR2 YYDKDF (reference sequence). The trim removed 1 base at V and 0 bases at J, leaving 8 bases unmatched. This CDR3 is CATSRALAGPSSTDTQYF. The CDR3 nucleotides are TGTGCCACCAGCAGAGCCCTAGCGGGACCTTCTAGCACAGATACGCAGTATTTT.

V usage is TRBV5-1 and J usage is TRBJ1-1; D not resolved. In germline, CDR1 is SGHRS, CDR2 YFSETQ. The CDR3 consists of 16 residues. V dropped 2 bases and J dropped 1 base, with 15 bases sitting between them. This CDR3 reads CASSFASLRENTEAFF. CDR3 in DNA: TGCGCCAGCAGCTTTGCCTCCTTGCGGGAGAACACTGAAGCTTTCTTT.

This clone was seen once. The J gene is TRBJ1-2, the V gene TRBV6-1; D unclear. Germline-derived CDR1 and CDR2 are MNHNS and SASEGT. The CDR3 runs 15 residues. Trimming removed 6 bases at V and 0 bases at J, with 14 bases between. CDR3 DNA sequence: TGTGCCAGCAGCTATACTGAACGAGCTAACTATGGCTACACCTTC. Its protein is CASSYTERANYGYTF.

The rearrangement links TRBV28 to TRBJ2-3; TRBD2 matches at 13 bases. In germline, CDR1 is MDHEN, CDR2 SYDVKM. Losses at the gene ends were 4 bases for V and 5 bases for J; bases not matched to a gene: 3. The CDR3 extends over 15 amino acids. This CDR3 reads CASSWTSGSGDTQYF. In nucleotides, the CDR3 is TGTGCCAGCAGTTGGACTAGCGGGAGCGGAGATACGCAGTATTTT.

This chain connects TRBV30 to TRBJ2-5, with 14 bases lining up with TRBD2. Losses at the gene ends were 4 bases for V and 4 bases for J; bases not matched to a gene: 17. There are 19 residues in the CDR3. Germline CDR1 GTSNPN, CDR2 SVGIG (reference sequence). CDR3: CAWIQLTTSGGALGETQYF. CDR3 DNA sequence: TGTGCCTGGATTCAACTTACGACTAGCGGGGGGGCCCTTGGAGAGACCCAGTACTTC.

The J gene is TRBJ1-5, the V gene TRBV5-6; D is undetermined. The V and J ends lost 0 bases and 6 bases respectively, with 10 bases between them. The CDR3 runs 14 residues. CDR1 SGHDT and CDR2 YYEEEE come from the germline V gene. The CDR3 DNA sequence: TGTGCCAGCAGCTTGGCCGGGGAAGTTCAGCCCCAGCATTTT. This sequence encodes CASSLAGEVQPQHF.

The CDR3 DNA reads TGTGCCAGCAGTGACTTATGGGACAGGGCCCGGGGTACGCAGTATTTT. This encodes CASSDLWDRARGTQYF. The chain employs TRBV6-1 and TRBJ2-3; 9 bases agree with TRBD1. The CDR3 length is 16 residues. CDR1 and CDR2 (germline): MNHNS, SASEGT. The junction had 12 bases not matched to a gene; V was cut back by 3 bases and J by 8 bases.

The rearrangement joins TRBV9 to TRBJ1-1; D not certain. Per germline, CDR1 SGDLS and CDR2 YYNGEE. The CDR3 consists of 12 residues. Trimming left V 3 bases short and J 8 bases short, with 11 bases between. CDR3: CASSGTGVEAFF. CDR3 DNA sequence: TGTGCCAGCAGCGGGACTGGGGTGGAAGCTTTCTTT. The full variable domain, its missing parts supplied by reference TRBV9 and TRBJ1-1, is DSGVTQTPKHLITATGQRVTLRCSPRSGDLSVYWYQQSLDQGLQFLIQYYNGEERAKGNILERFSAQQFPDLHSELNLSSLELGDSALYFCASSGTGVEAFFGQGTRLTVV.